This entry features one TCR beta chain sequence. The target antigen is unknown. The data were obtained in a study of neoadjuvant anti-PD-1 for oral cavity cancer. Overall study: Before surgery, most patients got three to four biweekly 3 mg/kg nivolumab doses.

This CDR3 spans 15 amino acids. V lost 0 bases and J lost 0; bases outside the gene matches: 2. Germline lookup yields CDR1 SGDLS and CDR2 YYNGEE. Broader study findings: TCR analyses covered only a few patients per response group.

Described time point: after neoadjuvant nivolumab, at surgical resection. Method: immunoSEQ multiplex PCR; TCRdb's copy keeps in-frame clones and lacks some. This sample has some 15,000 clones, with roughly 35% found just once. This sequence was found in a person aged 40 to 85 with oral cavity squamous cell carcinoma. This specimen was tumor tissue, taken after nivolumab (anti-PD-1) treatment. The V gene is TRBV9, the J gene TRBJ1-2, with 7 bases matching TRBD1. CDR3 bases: TGTGCCAGCAGCGTAGCTACAGGGGCTAACTATGGCTACACCTTC. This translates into CASSVATGANYGYTF.